These T cell receptor beta chains were read from a single sample in a study of monozygotic twins with inflammatory bowel disease. TCRdb reprocessed the 5' RACE reads, keeping one entry per CDR3 protein, no DNA. Its clone listing holds approximately 85,000 distinct CDR3 sequences. The sequenced sample consisted of blood. The receptors were gathered from a human donor with ulcerative colitis or Crohn's disease, or a healthy co-twin of an affected twin (not recorded which). CDR3s include the opening cysteine and the closing phenylalanine or tryptophan.

j_call: TRBJ2-3; v_call: TRBV7-6; cdr3_aa: CASSLPGQSTDTQYF
j_call: TRBJ1-3; v_call: TRBV20-1; cdr3_aa: CSARAGATRNTIYF
j_call: TRBJ2-7; v_call: TRBV27; cdr3_aa: CASSLLQGAYEQYF
j_call: TRBJ2-5; v_call: TRBV5-1; cdr3_aa: CASRDEEETQYF
j_call: TRBJ1-1; v_call: TRBV19; cdr3_aa: CASSMRPMDTEAFF
j_call: TRBJ2-3; v_call: TRBV5-1; cdr3_aa: CASMVGTGTDTQYF
j_call: TRBJ2-2; v_call: TRBV3-1; cdr3_aa: CASKGSANTGELFF
j_call: TRBJ2-7; v_call: TRBV7-9; cdr3_aa: CASSSQTGQGLYEQYF
j_call: TRBJ1-1; v_call: TRBV10-3; cdr3_aa: CAISRGGEAEAFF
j_call: TRBJ1-5; v_call: TRBV3-1; cdr3_aa: CASSQASNQPQHF
j_call: TRBJ1-3; v_call: TRBV5-1; cdr3_aa: CASRGDGSSGNTIYF
j_call: TRBJ2-3; v_call: TRBV29-1; cdr3_aa: CSVEAGGSGGAPDTQYF
j_call: TRBJ1-1; v_call: TRBV4-1; cdr3_aa: CASSQAGGRMTEAFF
j_call: TRBJ2-2; v_call: TRBV12-3/TRBV12-4; cdr3_aa: CASSYYPGQNTGELFF
j_call: TRBJ1-1; v_call: TRBV20-1; cdr3_aa: CSGQLNTEAFF
j_call: TRBJ2-1; v_call: TRBV5-4; cdr3_aa: CASSEGSRNEQFF
j_call: TRBJ2-1; v_call: TRBV18; cdr3_aa: CASSIGGYNEQFF
j_call: TRBJ2-3; v_call: TRBV5-6; cdr3_aa: CASSSGTNPYF
j_call: TRBJ1-1; v_call: TRBV28; cdr3_aa: CASSSEPVGTILRTEAFF
j_call: TRBJ1-2; v_call: TRBV5-1; cdr3_aa: CASSYQGTYGYTF
j_call: TRBJ2-6; v_call: TRBV6-5; cdr3_aa: CASSSTDSGANVLTF
j_call: TRBJ2-7; v_call: TRBV5-4; cdr3_aa: CASSLGGGDHEQYF
j_call: TRBJ1-1; v_call: TRBV19; cdr3_aa: CASSGQYTEAFF
j_call: TRBJ1-6; v_call: TRBV5-1; cdr3_aa: CASSFTGLDNSPLHF
j_call: TRBJ1-1; v_call: TRBV7-3; cdr3_aa: CASSRTRDTEAFF
j_call: TRBJ1-2; v_call: TRBV12-3/TRBV12-4; cdr3_aa: CASSLRDWDGYTF
j_call: TRBJ2-1; v_call: TRBV2; cdr3_aa: CASSGQGSSYNEQFF
j_call: TRBJ2-1; v_call: TRBV29-1; cdr3_aa: CSVGGSVAGAYNEQFF
j_call: TRBJ2-3; v_call: TRBV20-1; cdr3_aa: CSAIKGRGRTDTQYF
j_call: TRBJ2-2; v_call: TRBV5-5; cdr3_aa: CASRLYIGTNTGELFF
j_call: TRBJ2-3; v_call: TRBV18; cdr3_aa: CASSPAPGTGATDTQYF
j_call: TRBJ1-2; v_call: TRBV7-2; cdr3_aa: CASSKGRRNTNYGYTF
j_call: TRBJ2-7; v_call: TRBV20-1; cdr3_aa: CSAPRTGLYEQYF
j_call: TRBJ1-6; v_call: TRBV7-9; cdr3_aa: CASSYRVIDSPLHF
j_call: TRBJ2-1; v_call: TRBV29-1; cdr3_aa: CSVSRLGGRRYNEQFF
j_call: TRBJ1-6; v_call: TRBV5-1; cdr3_aa: CASSLDAGTGYGLWNSPLHF
j_call: TRBJ1-1; v_call: TRBV9; cdr3_aa: CASSSSHQANTEAFF
j_call: TRBJ2-3; v_call: TRBV7-3; cdr3_aa: CASSLTSGITDTQYF
j_call: TRBJ1-1; v_call: TRBV4-2; cdr3_aa: CASSQDRQVRATEAFF
j_call: TRBJ2-4; v_call: TRBV6-2/TRBV6-3; cdr3_aa: CASSSHSGGAAKNIQYF
j_call: TRBJ1-1; v_call: TRBV2; cdr3_aa: CASTWGRGNTEAFF
j_call: TRBJ2-3; v_call: TRBV5-4; cdr3_aa: CASSLVSGNHQGATDTQYF
j_call: TRBJ2-1; v_call: TRBV20-1; cdr3_aa: CSARDRAKPYNEQFF
j_call: TRBJ1-1; v_call: TRBV5-1; cdr3_aa: CASSWWTGNTEAFF
j_call: TRBJ2-7; v_call: TRBV7-2; cdr3_aa: CASSLIFRAGYEQYF